Below are 9 T cell receptor beta chains sequenced from a single sample in a study of T-cell reconstitution after alpha-beta-depleted transplantation in children. TCRbeta library preparation incorporated unique molecular identifiers. TCRdb ran MiXCR on the PCR reads and lists one entry per CDR3 protein. The table lists over 100,000 distinct CDR3 sequences, approximately 10% of them singletons, with less than 40% in the top ten. The sequenced sample was PBMCs, obtained before TCRalphabeta/CD19-depleted stem cell transplant. These receptors came from a boy aged 2-9 years with acute lymphoblastic leukemia, due to receive a stem cell transplant.

The chain combines TRBV2 with TRBJ2-1, with TRBD2 matching over 13 bases. Looked up from germline, CDR1 is SNHLY and CDR2 is FYNNEI. Unmatched junction bases numbered 7, after V lost 8 bases and J lost 3 bases. CDR3 length: 16 residues. The CDR3 here is CASSPGLAGIYNEQFF. The CDR3 DNA reads as TGTGCCAGCTCTCCGGGACTAGCGGGAATCTACAATGAGCAGTTCTTC.

This clonotype was counted only a few times. The chain uses TRBV7-9 and TRBJ1-4; no clear D gene. This CDR3 spans 15 amino acids. The germline V and J ends were trimmed by 1 base and 5 bases, with 11 bases remaining between them. Germline-derived CDR1 and CDR2 are SEHNR and FQNEAQ (reference sequence). CDR3 DNA: TGTGCCAGCAGCTTAGTAGGACCCGGGAATGAAAAACTGTTTTTT. It translates to CASSLVGPGNEKLFF.

This clonotype was seen at least ten times. The chain carries TRBV5-6 and TRBJ2-5; possibly TRBD2 for D (6 bases). CDR3 length: 14 residues. V dropped 4 bases and J dropped 3 bases, with 13 bases sitting between them. Germline V gene lookup returns CDR1 SGHDT and CDR2 YYEEEE. The chain's CDR3 is CASSAGWDEETQYF. The DNA for the CDR3 is TGTGCCAGCAGCGCGGGGTGGGACGAAGAGACCCAGTACTTC.

In its sample, this clonotype was seen a few times. This chain links TRBV28 with TRBJ2-7, with D perhaps matching TRBD1 (6 bases). The V end lost 2 bases, the J end lost 5 bases, and 16 bases lay between the germline ends. Per the germline V gene, CDR1 is MDHEN and CDR2 is SYDVKM. The CDR3 contains 15 residues. CDR3 residues: CASSLTGQANHEQYF. CDR3 DNA sequence: TGTGCCAGCAGTTTAACAGGGCAGGCTAACCACGAGCAGTACTTC.

CDR3 nucleotides: TGTGCCAGCAGCCGCACCACCAGCGGGGGAAACAATGAGCAGTTCTTC. This translates into CASSRTTSGGNNEQFF. The V call is TRBV4-2, the J call TRBJ2-1; 8 positions match TRBD2. The ends lost 4 bases at V and 5 bases at J; junction bases unmatched: 10. This CDR3 has 16 amino acids. Germline V CDR1 and CDR2: LGHNA, YNFKEQ.

This clonotype was seen repeatedly, ten times or more. The chain couples TRBV12-3 or TRBV12-4 to TRBJ2-1, with 8 bases aligning to TRBD2. Unmatched junction bases numbered 8, after V lost 6 bases and J lost 7 bases. The CDR3 runs to 14 residues. The CDR3 protein is CASSPPGLGNEQFF. The CDR3 DNA reads as TGTGCCAGCAGCCCCCCGGGACTAGGGAATGAGCAGTTCTTC.

This chain connects TRBV20-1 to TRBJ2-7, with unresolved D. CDR3 length: 14 amino acids. Germline-derived CDR1 and CDR2 are DFQATT and SNEGSKA (reference sequence). V was cut by 0 bases and J by 0 bases, with 9 bases left in between. The CDR3 reads CSARDRRFSYEQYF. The CDR3 nucleotides are TGCAGTGCTAGAGATCGAAGGTTCTCCTACGAGCAGTACTTC.

V gene TRBV28 combines with J gene TRBJ2-3, with D tentatively TRBD2 (6 bases). V shed 2 bases and J shed 6 bases, with 12 bases lying between them. Germline V gives CDR1 MDHEN, CDR2 SYDVKM. The length of the CDR3 is 14 residues. This CDR3 is CASSLGGTIDTQYF. DNA of the CDR3: TGTGCCAGCAGTTTAGGCGGGACGATCGATACGCAGTATTTT.

This clonotype was counted at least ten times. The chain has TRBV7-2 and TRBJ1-5, with 9 bases identical to TRBD1. CDR1 and CDR2 (germline): SGHTA, FQGNSA. The CDR3 contains 17 residues. V was clipped by 3 bases and J by 1 base; unmatched bases: 7. CDR3 residues: CASSLIGGTGSNQPQHF. The DNA for the CDR3 is TGTGCCAGCAGCTTGATTGGCGGGACAGGGAGCAATCAGCCCCAGCATTTT.